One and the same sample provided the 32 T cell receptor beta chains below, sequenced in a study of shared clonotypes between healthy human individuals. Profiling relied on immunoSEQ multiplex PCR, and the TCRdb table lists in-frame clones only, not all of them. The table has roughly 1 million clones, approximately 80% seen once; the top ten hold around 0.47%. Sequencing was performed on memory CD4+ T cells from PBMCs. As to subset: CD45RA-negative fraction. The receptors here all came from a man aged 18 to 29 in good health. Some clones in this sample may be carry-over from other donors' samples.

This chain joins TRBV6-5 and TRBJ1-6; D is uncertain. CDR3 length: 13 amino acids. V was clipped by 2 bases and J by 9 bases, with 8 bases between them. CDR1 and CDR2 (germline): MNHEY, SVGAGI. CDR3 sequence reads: CASSYKGGSPLHF. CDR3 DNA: TGTGCCAGCAGTTACAAAGGCGGTTCACCCCTCCACTTT.

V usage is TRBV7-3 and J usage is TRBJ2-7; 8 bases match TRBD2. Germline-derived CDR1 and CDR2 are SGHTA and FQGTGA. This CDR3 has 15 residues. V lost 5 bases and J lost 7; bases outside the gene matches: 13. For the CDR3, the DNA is TGTGCCAGCAGCACTATACTAGCGGTTCCTAGGGAGCAGTACTTC. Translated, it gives CASSTILAVPREQYF.

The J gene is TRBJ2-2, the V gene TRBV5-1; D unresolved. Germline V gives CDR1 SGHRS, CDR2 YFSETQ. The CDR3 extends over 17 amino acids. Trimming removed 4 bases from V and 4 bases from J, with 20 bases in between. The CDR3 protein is CASSLALGRVGTGELFF. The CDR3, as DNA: TGCGCCAGCAGCCTCGCCCTTGGTCGGGTAGGCACCGGGGAGCTGTTTTTT.

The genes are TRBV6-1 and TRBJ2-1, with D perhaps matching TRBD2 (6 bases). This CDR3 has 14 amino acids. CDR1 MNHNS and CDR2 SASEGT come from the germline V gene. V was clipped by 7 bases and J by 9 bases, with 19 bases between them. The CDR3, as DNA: TGTGCCAGCACAAAGCCGGGAGATCAGAGTGAGCAGTTCTTC. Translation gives CASTKPGDQSEQFF.

This CDR3 reads CASSVGAGKETQYF. For the CDR3, the DNA is TGTGCCAGCAGCGTAGGTGCGGGGAAAGAGACCCAGTACTTC. The V call is TRBV9, the J call TRBJ2-5, with D perhaps TRBD2 (6 bases). V lost 0 bases to trimming and J lost 3 bases, with 9 bases between them. Germline CDR1 reads SGDLS; CDR2 reads YYNGEE. The CDR3 has 14 residues.

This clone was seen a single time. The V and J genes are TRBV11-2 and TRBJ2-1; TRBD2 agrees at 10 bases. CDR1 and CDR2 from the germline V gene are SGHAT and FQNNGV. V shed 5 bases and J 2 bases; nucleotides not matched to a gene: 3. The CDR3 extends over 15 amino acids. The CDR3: CASSLLAGTYNEQFF. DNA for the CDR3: TGTGCCAGCAGCCTACTAGCGGGGACCTACAATGAGCAGTTCTTC. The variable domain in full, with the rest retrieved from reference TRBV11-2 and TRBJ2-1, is EAGVAQSPRYKIIEKRQSVAFWCNPISGHATLYWYQQILGQGPKLLIQFQNNGVVDDSQLPKDRFSAERLKGVDSTLKIQPAKLEDSAVYLCASSLLAGTYNEQFFGPGTRLTVL.

CDR3 DNA: TGTGCCAGCAGTGAAGCTACACTGAGCTCCTACGAGCAGTACTTC. It specifies CASSEATLSSYEQYF. The V call is TRBV6-1, the J call TRBJ2-7, with D hard to call. V lost 0 bases to trimming and J lost 0 bases, with 9 bases between them. The CDR3 runs 15 residues. Germline CDR1 and CDR2: MNHNS and SASEGT.

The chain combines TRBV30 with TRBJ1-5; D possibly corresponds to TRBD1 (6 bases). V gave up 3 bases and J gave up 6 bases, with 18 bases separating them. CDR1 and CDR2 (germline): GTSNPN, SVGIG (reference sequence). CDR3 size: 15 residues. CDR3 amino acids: CAWRDPQGIFQPQHF. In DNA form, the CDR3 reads TGTGCCTGGAGGGATCCGCAGGGGATTTTTCAGCCCCAGCATTTT.

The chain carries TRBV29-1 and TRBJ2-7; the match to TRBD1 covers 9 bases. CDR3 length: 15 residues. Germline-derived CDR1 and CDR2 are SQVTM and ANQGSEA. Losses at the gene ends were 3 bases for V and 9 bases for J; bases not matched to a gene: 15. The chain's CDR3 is CSVDPTGQGLSGQYF. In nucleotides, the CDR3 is TGCAGCGTTGACCCAACGGGACAGGGACTCTCTGGGCAGTACTTC.

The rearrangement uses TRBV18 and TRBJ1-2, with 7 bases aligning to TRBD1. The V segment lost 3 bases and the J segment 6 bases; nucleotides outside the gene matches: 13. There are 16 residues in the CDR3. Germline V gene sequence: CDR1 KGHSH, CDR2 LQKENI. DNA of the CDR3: TGTGCCAGCTCACCGACAGTGACAGGGATGGGAGATGGCTACACCTTC. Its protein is CASSPTVTGMGDGYTF. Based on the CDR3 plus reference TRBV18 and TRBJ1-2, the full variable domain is NAGVMQNPRHLVRRRGQEARLRCSPMKGHSHVYWYRQLPEEGLKFMVYLQKENIIDESGMPKERFSAEFPKEGPSILRIQQVVRGDSAAYFCASSPTVTGMGDGYTFGSGTRLTVV.

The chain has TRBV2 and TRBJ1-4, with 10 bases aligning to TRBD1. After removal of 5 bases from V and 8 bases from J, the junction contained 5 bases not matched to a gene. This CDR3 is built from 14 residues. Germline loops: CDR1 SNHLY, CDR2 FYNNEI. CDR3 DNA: TGTGCCAGCAGTCCAGACAGGGGGCAGGAAAAACTGTTTTTT. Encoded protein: CASSPDRGQEKLFF.

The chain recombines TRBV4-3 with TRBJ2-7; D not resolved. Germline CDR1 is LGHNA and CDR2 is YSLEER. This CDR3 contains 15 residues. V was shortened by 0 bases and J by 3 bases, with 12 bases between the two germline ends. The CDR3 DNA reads TGCGCCAGCAGCCAAGAGGGGTCCACCTTCTACGAGCAGTACTTC. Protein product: CASSQEGSTFYEQYF.

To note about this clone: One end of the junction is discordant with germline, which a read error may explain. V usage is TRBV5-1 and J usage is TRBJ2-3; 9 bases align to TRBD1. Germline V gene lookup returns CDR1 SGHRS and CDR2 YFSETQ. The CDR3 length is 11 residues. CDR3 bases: TGCGCCAGCAGCTGGGGGGACAGGGTACATTTT. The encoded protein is CASSWGDRVHF.

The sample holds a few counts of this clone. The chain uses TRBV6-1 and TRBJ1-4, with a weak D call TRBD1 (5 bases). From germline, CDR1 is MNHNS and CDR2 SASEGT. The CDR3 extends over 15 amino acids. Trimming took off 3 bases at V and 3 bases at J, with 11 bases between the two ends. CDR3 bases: TGTGCCAGCAGTGAGATTGGGGCGGCTAATGAAAAACTGTTTTTT. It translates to CASSEIGAANEKLFF.

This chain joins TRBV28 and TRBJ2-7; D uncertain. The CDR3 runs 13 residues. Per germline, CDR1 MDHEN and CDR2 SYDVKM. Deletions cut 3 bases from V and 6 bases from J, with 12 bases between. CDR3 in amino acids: CASSFRTPTEQYF. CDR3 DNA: TGTGCCAGCAGTTTCCGGACCCCCACCGAGCAGTACTTC.

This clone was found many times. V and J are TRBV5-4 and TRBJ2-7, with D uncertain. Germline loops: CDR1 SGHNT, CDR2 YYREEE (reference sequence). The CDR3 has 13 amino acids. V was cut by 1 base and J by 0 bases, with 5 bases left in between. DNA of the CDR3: TGTGCCAGCAGCTTGCAGGACTCCTACGAGCAGTACTTC. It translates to CASSLQDSYEQYF.

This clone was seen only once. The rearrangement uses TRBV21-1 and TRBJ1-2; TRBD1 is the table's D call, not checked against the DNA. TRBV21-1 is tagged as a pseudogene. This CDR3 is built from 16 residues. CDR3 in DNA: TGTGCCAGCGTGCCAAGGGGGACAGGGATCTCGACGGGCTACACCTTC. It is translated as CASVPRGTGISTGYTF.

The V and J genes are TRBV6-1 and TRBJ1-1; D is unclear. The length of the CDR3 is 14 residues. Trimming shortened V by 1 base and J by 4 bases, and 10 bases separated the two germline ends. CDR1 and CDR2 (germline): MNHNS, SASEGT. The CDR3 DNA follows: TGTGCCAGCAGTGAAGGGTACCTGCGCACTGAAGCTTTCTTT. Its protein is CASSEGYLRTEAFF.

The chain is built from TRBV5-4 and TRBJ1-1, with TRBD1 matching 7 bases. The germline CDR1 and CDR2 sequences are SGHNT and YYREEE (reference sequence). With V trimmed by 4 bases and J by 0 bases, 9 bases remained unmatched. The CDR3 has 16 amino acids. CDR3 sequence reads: CASSRDRAGMNTEAFF. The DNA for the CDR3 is TGTGCCAGCAGCAGAGACAGGGCAGGCATGAACACTGAAGCTTTCTTT.

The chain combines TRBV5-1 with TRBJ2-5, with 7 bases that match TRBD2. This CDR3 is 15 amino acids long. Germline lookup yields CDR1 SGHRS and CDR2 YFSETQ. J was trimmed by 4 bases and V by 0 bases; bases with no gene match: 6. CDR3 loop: CASSLALVAGETQYF. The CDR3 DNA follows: TGCGCCAGCAGCTTGGCCTTGGTAGCGGGAGAGACCCAGTACTTC.

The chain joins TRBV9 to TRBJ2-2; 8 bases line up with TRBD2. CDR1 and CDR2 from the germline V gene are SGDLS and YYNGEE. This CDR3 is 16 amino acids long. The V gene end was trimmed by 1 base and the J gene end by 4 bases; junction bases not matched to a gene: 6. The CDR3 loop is CASSVRGGEGTGELFF. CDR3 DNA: TGTGCCAGCAGCGTACGGGGGGGAGAGGGCACCGGGGAGCTGTTTTTT.

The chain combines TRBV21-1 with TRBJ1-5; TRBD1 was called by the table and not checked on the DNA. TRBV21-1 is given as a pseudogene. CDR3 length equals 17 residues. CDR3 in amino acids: CASSSPMDRGPCGPQHF. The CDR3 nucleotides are TGTGCCAGCAGCTCACCTATGGACAGGGGGCCCTGTGGGCCCCAGCATTTT.

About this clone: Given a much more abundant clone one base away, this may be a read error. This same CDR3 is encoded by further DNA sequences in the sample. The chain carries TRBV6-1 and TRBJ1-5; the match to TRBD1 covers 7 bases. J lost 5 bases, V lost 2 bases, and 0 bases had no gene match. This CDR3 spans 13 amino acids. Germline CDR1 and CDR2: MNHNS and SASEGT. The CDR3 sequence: CASSEQGDQPQHF. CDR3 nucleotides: TGTGCCAGCAGTGAACAGGGGGATCAGCCCCAGCATTTT.

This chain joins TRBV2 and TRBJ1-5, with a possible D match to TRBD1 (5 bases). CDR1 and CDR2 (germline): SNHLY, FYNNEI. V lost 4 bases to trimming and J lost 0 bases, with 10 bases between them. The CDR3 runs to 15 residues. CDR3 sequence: CASSVDSNSNQPQHF. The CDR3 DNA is TGTGCCAGCAGTGTCGACAGCAATAGCAATCAGCCCCAGCATTTT.

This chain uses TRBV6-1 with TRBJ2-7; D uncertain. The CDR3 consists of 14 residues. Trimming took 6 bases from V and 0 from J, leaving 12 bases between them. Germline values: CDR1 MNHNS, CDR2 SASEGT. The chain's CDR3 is CASRQELLSYEQYF. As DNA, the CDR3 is TGTGCCAGCAGGCAGGAGTTACTCTCCTACGAGCAGTACTTC.

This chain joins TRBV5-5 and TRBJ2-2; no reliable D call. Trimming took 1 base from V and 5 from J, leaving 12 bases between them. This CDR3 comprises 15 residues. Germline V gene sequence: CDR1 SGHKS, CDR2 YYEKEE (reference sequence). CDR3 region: CASSLLPPKTGELFF. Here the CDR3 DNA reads TGTGCCAGCAGCTTGCTACCTCCTAAGACCGGGGAGCTGTTTTTT.

The CDR3 here is CASSTEVEQFF. The CDR3 DNA follows: TGTGCCAGCAGCACTGAGGTTGAGCAGTTCTTC. The J gene is TRBJ2-1, the V gene TRBV7-9, with no clear D. In germline, CDR1 is SEHNR, CDR2 FQNEAQ (reference sequence). The CDR3 length is 11 residues. Between the trimmed V and J ends, which lost 5 bases and 9 bases, there was a span of 8 bases.

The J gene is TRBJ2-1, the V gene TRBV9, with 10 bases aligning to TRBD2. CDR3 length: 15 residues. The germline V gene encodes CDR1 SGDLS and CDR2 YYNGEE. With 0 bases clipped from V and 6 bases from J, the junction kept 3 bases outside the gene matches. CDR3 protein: CASSVGGTSANEQFF. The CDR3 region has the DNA TGTGCCAGCAGCGTAGGAGGGACTAGCGCCAATGAGCAGTTCTTC.

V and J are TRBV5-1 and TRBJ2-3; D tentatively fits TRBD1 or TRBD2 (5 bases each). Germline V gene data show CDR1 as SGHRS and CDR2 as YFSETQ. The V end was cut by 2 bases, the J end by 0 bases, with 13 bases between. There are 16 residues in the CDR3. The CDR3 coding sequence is TGCGCCAGCAGCTTCTTCGCCGGGGCTAGCACAGATACGCAGTATTTT. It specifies CASSFFAGASTDTQYF.

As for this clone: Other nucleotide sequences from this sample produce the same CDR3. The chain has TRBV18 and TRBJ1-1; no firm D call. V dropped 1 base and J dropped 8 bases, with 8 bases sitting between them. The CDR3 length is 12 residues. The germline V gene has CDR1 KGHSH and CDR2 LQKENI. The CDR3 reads CASSPQGAEAFF. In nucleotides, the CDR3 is TGTGCCAGCTCACCACAGGGAGCCGAAGCTTTCTTT.

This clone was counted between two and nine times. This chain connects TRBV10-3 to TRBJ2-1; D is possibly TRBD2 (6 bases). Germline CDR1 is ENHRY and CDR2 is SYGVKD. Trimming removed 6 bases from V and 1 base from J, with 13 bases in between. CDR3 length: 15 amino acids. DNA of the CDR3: TGTGCCATCAGAGTCGCGGGATCTTCCTACAATGAGCAGTTCTTC. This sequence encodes CAIRVAGSSYNEQFF.

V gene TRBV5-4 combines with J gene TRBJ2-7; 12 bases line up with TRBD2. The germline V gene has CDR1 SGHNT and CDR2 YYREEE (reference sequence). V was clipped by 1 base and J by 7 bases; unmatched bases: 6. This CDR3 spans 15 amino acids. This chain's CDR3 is CASSLLTSGRVEQYF. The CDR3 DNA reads TGTGCCAGCAGCTTGTTGACTAGCGGGAGAGTTGAGCAGTACTTC.